This passage covers 2 T cell receptor beta chains from one sample sequenced in a study of T cell repertoires in cytomegalovirus infection. TCRdb called the reads again in MiXCR, with one record for every CDR3 protein. This sample has some 500,000 distinct CDR3 sequences, with around 30% found just once. The antigens for these receptors are not known. The input for sequencing was cultured PBMCs, taken from culture after CMV antigen stimulation. The receptors originated from a human donor in good health (CMV status not recorded). Some clones in this sample may be carry-over from other donors' samples.

This clonotype was detected many times. The chain has TRBV20-1 and TRBJ2-3, with 7 positions matching TRBD2. The germline gives CDR1 DFQATT, CDR2 SNEGSKA (reference sequence). The CDR3 loop spans 15 amino acids. V shed 3 bases and J 2 bases; nucleotides not matched to a gene: 8. The CDR3 loop reads CSASKTSVYTDTQYF. The CDR3 nucleotides are TGCAGTGCTAGTAAAACTAGCGTATACACAGATACGCAGTATTTT.

This clonotype was observed at least ten times. The rearrangement links TRBV7-2 to TRBJ1-1; unclear D gene. The germline V and J ends were trimmed by 1 base and 4 bases, with 7 bases remaining between them. The CDR3 is 13 amino acids. Germline lookup yields CDR1 SGHTA and CDR2 FQGNSA. CDR3 sequence (DNA): TGTGCCAGCAGCTTAGAAATAAGCACTGAAGCTTTCTTT. Its translation is CASSLEISTEAFF.